This record covers a single T cell receptor beta chain. This clonotype was seen ten or more times. The clone's antigen remains unknown. It has no much larger one-base neighbor in the sample; base qualities were not kept. The junction shows trimming of 6 bases on V and 0 bases on J, and the gene matches do not reach 4 bases of it. The CDR3 has 15 amino acids, counting the end cysteine and phenylalanine. Left in the record is the CDR3 DNA by itself, 45 bases read in frame from the first base. The germline V gene provides CDR1 SGHTA and CDR2 FQGTGA. These data are taken from a study of T cell repertoires in cytomegalovirus infection (dated by TCRdb to about 2019). About the investigation overall: Because public TCR beta signatures pointed to carriage of CMV infection together with the matching HLA type, the HLA type of each donor mattered for the analysis.

The reads were generated on an Illumina HiSeq 1500. TCRdb trimmed public reads at Q25 via fastp, called clones via MiXCR and kept in-frame beta chains. Entries that share a CDR3 protein sequence are merged under the most common genes and DNA. The sample table lists a few hundred thousand distinct CDR3 sequences, about 17% of them with a count of one. Jointly, the top ten make up around 47% of the sample. Beyond this particular receptor, the publication reports: Carriers of CMV infection plus the relevant HLA type were discriminated by the cumulative frequency of public TCR beta family members in the study cohort and in an independent roughly 340-donor cohort. The ex vivo response was dominated by HLA-C-restricted CMV-specific TCR beta clonotypes, which also provided the single most frequent clonotype in two of eight donors.

The sequence was obtained from a human donor in good health (CMV status not recorded). Some clones in this sample may be carry-over from other donors' samples. The rearranged segments are TRBV7-3 and TRBJ2-2; TRBD2 lines up with 7 middle nucleotides. Material for sequencing was CD8+ T cells from PBMCs. Here is the DNA: TGTGCCAGCAGACCTAGCGGACCGAACACCGGGGAGCTGTTTTTT. It codes for CASRPSGPNTGELFF.